This T cell receptor beta chain was identified during a study of OX40 agonist ivuxolimab in advanced cancers. About the research overall: Patients in the trial were receiving intravenous ivuxolimab every 2 weeks, at doses of 0.01 to 10 mg/kg. Each dose-escalation patient presented with hepatocellular carcinoma, melanoma, renal cell or head and neck cancer.

Study-wide findings and caveats: Average numbers of expanded clones were greater in CD8+ T cells than in CD4+.

Sequencing was performed with immunoSEQ multiplex PCR; in TCRdb, only in-frame clones are kept and a portion is missing. Among about 98,000 clones listed, less than 90% were seen once. CDR3 length: 14 residues. CDR1 and CDR2 (germline): SEHNR, FQNEAQ (reference sequence). Trimming removed 5 bases at V and 4 bases at J, with 14 bases between. It was autoimmune disease history or systemic immunosuppression that excluded patients. This clone was picked up one time. What it binds is not known. Sample: CD4+ or CD8+ T cells sorted from blood, taken in a trial of the OX40 agonist ivuxolimab. The TCR comes from an adult with an advanced solid tumor such as melanoma, head and neck, liver or kidney cancer. The V gene is TRBV7-9, the J gene TRBJ1-1, with a weak D call TRBD1 (5 bases). CDR3 region: CASSRGLASTEAFF. CDR3 bases: TGTGCCAGCAGCCGGGGGTTAGCTAGCACTGAAGCTTTCTTT.